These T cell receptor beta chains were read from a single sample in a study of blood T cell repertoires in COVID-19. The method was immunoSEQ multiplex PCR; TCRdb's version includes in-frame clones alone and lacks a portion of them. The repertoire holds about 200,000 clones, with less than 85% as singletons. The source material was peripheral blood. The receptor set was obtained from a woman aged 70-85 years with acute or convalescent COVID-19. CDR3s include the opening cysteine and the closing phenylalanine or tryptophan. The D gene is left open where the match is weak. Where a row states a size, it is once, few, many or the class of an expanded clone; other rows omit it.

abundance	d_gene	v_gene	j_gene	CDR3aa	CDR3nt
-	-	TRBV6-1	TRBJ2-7	CASSEQRVYQQYF	TGTGCCAGCAGTGAACAGCGGGTTTACCAGCAGTACTTC
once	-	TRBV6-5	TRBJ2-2	CASSSPSGELFF	TGTGCCAGCAGTTCCCCGAGCGGGGAGCTGTTTTTT
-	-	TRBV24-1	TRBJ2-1	CATSDLLGADEQFF	TGTGCCACCAGTGATTTACTGGGGGCCGATGAGCAGTTCTTC
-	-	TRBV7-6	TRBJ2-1	CASSLLGVSYNEQFF	TGTGCCAGCAGCTTATTAGGGGTCTCCTACAATGAGCAGTTCTTC
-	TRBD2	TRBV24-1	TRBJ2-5	CATSDAGGLQETQYF	TGTGCCACCAGTGATGCGGGGGGGCTCCAAGAGACCCAGTACTTC
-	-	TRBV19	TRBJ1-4	CASKGGVWNEKLFF	TGTGCCAGTAAGGGGGGGGTTTGGAATGAAAAACTGTTTTTT
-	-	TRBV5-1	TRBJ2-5	CASSQTSIETQYF	TGCGCCAGCAGTCAGACTAGTATAGAGACCCAGTACTTC
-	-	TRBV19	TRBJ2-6	CASSIGNPGANVLTF	TGTGCCAGTAGTATCGGGAACCCTGGGGCCAACGTCCTGACTTTC
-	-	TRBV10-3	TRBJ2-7	CAISESTGRSYEQYF	TGTGCCATCAGTGAGTCGACAGGGAGGTCCTACGAGCAGTACTTC
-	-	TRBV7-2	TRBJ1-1	CASSLDRLTEAFF	TGTGCCAGCAGTTTAGACAGGCTCACTGAAGCTTTCTTT
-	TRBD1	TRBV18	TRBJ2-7	CASSLGTELYEQYF	TGTGCCAGCTCACTCGGGACAGAACTCTACGAGCAGTACTTC
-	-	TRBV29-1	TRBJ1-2	CSVELARREVNYGYTF	TGCAGCGTTGAATTGGCCAGGCGAGAAGTAAACTATGGCTACACCTTC
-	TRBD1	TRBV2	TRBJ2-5	CASRPTGAGETQYF	TGTGCCAGCAGGCCCACAGGGGCGGGCGAGACCCAGTACTTC
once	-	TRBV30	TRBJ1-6	CAWRVDGGSPLHF	TGTGCCTGGAGGGTAGACGGGGGTTCACCCCTCCACTTT
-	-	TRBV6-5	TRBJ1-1	CASSRGFRSEGEAFF	TGTGCCAGCAGCCGAGGGTTCCGATCCGAAGGTGAAGCTTTCTTT
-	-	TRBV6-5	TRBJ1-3	CASSSVRGSGNTIYF	TGTGCCAGCAGTTCCGTCAGGGGCTCTGGAAACACCATATATTTT
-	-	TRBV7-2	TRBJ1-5	CASSSFGGVPHF	TGTGCCAGCAGCTCTTTCGGGGGGGTACCGCATTTT
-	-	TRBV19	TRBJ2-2	CASSIGRVNTGELFF	TGTGCCAGTAGTATAGGCAGGGTCAACACCGGGGAGCTGTTTTTT
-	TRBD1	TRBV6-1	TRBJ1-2	CASSEGQGMGGGYTF	TGTGCCAGCAGTGAGGGACAGGGGATGGGAGGGGGCTACACCTTC
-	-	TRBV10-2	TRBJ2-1	CASSDGFGHPGQQFF	TGCGCCAGCAGTGATGGTTTTGGTCATCCTGGCCAGCAGTTCTTC
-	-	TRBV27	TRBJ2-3	CASSFQRVRGVTDTQYF	TGTGCCAGCAGTTTCCAGCGGGTTCGAGGGGTCACAGATACGCAGTATTTT
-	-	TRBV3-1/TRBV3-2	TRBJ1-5	CASSLSNSNQPQHF	TGTGCCAGCAGCCTAAGCAATAGCAATCAGCCCCAGCATTTT